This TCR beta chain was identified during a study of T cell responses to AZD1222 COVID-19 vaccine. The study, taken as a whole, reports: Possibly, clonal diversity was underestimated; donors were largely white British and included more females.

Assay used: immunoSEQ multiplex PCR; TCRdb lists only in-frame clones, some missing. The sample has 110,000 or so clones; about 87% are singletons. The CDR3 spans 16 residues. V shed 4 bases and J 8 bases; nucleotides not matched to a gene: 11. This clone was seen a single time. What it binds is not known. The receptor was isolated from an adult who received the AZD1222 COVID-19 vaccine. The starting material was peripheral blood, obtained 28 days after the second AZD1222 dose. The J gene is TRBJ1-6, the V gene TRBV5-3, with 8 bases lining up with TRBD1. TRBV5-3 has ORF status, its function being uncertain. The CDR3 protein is CARSEEDRAGHSPLHF. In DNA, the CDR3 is TGTGCCAGAAGCGAAGAGGACAGGGCGGGTCATTCACCCCTCCACTTT.